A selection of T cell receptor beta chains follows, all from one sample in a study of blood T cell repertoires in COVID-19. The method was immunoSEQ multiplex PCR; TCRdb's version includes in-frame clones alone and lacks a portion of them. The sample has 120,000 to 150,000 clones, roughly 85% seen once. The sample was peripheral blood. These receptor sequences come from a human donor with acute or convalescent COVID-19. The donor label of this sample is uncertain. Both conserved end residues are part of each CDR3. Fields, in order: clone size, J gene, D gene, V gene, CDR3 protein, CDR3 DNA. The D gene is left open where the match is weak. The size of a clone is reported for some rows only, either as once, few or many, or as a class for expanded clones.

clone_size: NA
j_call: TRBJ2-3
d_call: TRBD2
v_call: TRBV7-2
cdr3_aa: CASSRTSGETDTQYF
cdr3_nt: TGTGCCAGCAGCCGGACTAGCGGGGAAACAGATACGCAGTATTTT

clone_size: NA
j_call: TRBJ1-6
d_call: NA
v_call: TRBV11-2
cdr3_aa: CASSSSAGTLNSPLHF
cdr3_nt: TGTGCCAGCAGCTCCTCGGCCGGGACTCTGAATTCACCCCTCCACTTT

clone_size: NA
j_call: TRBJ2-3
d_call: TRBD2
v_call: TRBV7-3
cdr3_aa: CASSSTSGGTDTQYF
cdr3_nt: TGTGCCAGCAGCTCCACTAGCGGGGGGACAGATACGCAGTATTTT

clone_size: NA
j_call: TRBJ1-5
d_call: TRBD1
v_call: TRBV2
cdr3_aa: CASSGDSYSNQPQHF
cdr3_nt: TGTGCCAGCAGTGGGGACAGTTATAGCAATCAGCCCCAGCATTTT

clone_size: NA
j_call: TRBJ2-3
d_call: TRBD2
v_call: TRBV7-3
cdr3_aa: CASSILAGDTDTQYF
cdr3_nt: TGTGCCAGCAGCATACTAGCGGGAGACACAGATACGCAGTATTTT

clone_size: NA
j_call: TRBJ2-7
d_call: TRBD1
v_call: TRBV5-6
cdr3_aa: CASSHPEGAGDEQYF
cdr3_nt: TGTGCCAGCAGCCATCCCGAGGGGGCCGGCGACGAGCAGTACTTC

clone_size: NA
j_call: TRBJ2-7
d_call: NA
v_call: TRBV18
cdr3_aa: CASSPPPPHEQYF
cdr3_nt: TGTGCCAGCTCACCACCTCCCCCTCACGAGCAGTACTTC

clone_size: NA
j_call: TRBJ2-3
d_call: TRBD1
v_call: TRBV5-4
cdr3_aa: CATEQGIGTDTQYF
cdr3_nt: TGTGCCACCGAACAGGGGATCGGCACAGATACGCAGTATTTT

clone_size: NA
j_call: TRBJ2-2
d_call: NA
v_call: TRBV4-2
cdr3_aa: CASSRLGTNTGELFF
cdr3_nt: TGTGCCAGCAGCCGACTAGGGACCAACACCGGGGAGCTGTTTTTT

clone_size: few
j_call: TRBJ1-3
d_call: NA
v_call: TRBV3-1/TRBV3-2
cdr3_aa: CASSHDLITGRVGNTIYF
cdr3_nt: TGTGCCAGCAGCCACGACCTGATAACAGGGCGGGTTGGAAACACCATATATTTT

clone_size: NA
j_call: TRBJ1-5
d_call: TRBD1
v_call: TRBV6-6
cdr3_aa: CASSHGTGGVQPQHF
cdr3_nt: TGTGCCAGCAGCCATGGGACAGGGGGCGTCCAGCCCCAGCATTTT

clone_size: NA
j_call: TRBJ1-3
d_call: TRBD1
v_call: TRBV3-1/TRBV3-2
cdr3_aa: CASSQQGVAAGSSGNTIYF
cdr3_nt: TGTGCCAGCAGCCAACAGGGGGTAGCGGCAGGGTCTTCTGGAAACACCATATATTTT

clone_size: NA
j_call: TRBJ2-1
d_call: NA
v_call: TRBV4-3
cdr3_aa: CASSQDHTVQAGAYNEQFF
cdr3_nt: TGCGCCAGCAGCCAAGATCATACGGTACAGGCGGGGGCGTACAATGAGCAGTTCTTC

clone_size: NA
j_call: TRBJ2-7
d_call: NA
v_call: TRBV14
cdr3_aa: CASSQVTYEQYF
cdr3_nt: TGTGCCAGCAGCCAAGTAACTTACGAGCAGTACTTC

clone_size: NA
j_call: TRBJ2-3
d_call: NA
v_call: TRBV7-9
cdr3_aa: CASSLGSLEVSTDTQYF
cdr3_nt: TGTGCCAGCAGCTTAGGAAGTTTGGAGGTTAGCACAGATACGCAGTATTTT

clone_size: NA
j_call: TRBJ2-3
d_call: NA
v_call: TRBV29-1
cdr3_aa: CSGTGGAGDTQYF
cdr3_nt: TGCAGCGGAACAGGGGGGGCAGGAGATACGCAGTATTTT

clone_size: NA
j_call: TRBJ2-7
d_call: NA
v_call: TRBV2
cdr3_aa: CASRAARGSYEQYF
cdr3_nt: TGTGCCAGCAGGGCGGCTCGGGGAAGCTACGAGCAGTACTTC

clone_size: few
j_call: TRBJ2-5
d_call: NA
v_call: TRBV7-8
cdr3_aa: CASSFPSVETQYF
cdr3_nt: TGTGCCAGCAGCTTCCCTAGCGTAGAGACCCAGTACTTC

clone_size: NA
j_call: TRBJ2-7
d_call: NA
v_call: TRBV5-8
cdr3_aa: CASSPGTYEQYF
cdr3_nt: TGTGCCAGCAGCCCAGGGACCTACGAGCAGTACTTC

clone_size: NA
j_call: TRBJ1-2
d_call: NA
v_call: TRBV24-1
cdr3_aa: CATSVRGTGYTF
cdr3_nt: TGTGCCACCAGTGTCCGGGGTACTGGCTACACCTTC

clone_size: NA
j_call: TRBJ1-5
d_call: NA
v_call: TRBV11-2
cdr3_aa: CAPGGGSNQPQHF
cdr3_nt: TGTGCCCCGGGGGGGGGTAGCAATCAGCCCCAGCATTTT

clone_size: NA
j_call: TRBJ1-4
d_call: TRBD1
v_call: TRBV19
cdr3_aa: CASWSSGQGAGKLFF
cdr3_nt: TGTGCCAGTTGGAGTTCGGGACAGGGTGCCGGTAAACTGTTTTTT

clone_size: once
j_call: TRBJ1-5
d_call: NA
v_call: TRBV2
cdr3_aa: CASSEDGGDHPQHF
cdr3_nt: TGTGCCAGCAGTGAAGACGGGGGTGATCATCCCCAGCATTTT

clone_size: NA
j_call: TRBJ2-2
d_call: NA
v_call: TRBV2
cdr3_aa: CASSESGGELFF
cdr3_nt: TGTGCCAGCAGTGAATCCGGGGGGGAGCTGTTTTTT